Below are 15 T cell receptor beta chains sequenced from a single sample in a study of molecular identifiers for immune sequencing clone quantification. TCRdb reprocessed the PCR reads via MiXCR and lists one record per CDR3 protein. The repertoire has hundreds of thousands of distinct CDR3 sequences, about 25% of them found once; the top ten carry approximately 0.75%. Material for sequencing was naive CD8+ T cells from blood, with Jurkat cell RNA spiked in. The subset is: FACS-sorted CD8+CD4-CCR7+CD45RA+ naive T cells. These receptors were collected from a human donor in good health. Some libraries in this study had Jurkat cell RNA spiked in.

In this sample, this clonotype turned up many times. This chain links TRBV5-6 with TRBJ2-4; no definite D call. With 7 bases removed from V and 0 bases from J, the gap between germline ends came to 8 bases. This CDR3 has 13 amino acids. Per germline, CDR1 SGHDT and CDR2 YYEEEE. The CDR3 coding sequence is TGTGCCAGCTCCACGGGAGCCAAAAACATTCAGTACTTC. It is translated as CASSTGAKNIQYF.

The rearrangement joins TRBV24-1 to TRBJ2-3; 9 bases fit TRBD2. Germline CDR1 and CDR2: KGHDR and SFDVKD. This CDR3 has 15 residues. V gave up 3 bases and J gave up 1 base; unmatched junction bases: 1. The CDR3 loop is CATSDGTSRTDTQYF. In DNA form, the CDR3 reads TGTGCCACCAGTGATGGGACTAGCCGCACAGATACGCAGTATTTT.

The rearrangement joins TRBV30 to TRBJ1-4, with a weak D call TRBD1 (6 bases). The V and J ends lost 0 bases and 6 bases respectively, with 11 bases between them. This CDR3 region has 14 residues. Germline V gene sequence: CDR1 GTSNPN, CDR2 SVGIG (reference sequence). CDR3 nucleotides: TGTGCCTGGAGTGTTAGGGGGGCCTATGAAAAACTGTTTTTT. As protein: CAWSVRGAYEKLFF.

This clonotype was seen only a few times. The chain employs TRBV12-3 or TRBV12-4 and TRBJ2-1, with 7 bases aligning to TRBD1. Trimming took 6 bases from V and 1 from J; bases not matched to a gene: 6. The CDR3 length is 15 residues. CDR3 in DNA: TGTGCCAGCAGGACAACAGGGGTTTCCTACAATGAGCAGTTCTTC. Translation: CASRTTGVSYNEQFF.

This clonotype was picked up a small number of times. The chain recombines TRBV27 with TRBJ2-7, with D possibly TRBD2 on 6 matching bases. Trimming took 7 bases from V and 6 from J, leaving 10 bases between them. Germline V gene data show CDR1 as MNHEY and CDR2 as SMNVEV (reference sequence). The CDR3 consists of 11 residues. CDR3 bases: TGTGCCAGCACCTCAGCGGGCGAGCAGTACTTC. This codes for CASTSAGEQYF.

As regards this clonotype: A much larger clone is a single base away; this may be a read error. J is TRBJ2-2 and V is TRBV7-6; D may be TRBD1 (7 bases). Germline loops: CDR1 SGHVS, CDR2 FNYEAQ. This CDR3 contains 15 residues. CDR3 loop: CAGSLGGGAVGELFF. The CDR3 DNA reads TGTGCCGGCAGCTTAGGAGGGGGCGCGGTCGGGGAGCTGTTTTTT.

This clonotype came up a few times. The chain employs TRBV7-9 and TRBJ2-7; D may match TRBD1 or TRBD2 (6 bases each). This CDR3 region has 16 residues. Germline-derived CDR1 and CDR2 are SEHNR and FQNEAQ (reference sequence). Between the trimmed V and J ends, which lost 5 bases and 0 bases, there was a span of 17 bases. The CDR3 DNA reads TGTGCCAGCAGCCCGCGTGGGGGGCGCGTCTCCTACGAGCAGTACTTC. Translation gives CASSPRGGRVSYEQYF.

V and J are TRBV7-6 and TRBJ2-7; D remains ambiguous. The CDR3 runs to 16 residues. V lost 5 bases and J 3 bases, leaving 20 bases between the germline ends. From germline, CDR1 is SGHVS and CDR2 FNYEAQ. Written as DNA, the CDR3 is TGTGCCAGCAGCCGGAAGGTCCAATCGGGCTACTACGAGCAGTACTTC. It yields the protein CASSRKVQSGYYEQYF.

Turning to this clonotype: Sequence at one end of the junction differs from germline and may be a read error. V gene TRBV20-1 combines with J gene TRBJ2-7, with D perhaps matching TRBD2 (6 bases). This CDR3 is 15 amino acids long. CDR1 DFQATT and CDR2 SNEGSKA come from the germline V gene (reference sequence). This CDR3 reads CSAPILGGSSYEPYF. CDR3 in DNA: TGCAGTGCTCCAATCCTGGGGGGAAGCTCCTACGAGCCGTACTTC.

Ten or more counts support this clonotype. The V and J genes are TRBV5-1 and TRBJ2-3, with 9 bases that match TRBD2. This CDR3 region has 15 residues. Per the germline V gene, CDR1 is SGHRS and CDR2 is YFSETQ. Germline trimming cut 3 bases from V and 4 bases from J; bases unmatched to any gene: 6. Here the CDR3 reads CASSWAGGHADTQYF. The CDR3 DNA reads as TGCGCCAGCAGCTGGGCGGGGGGGCACGCAGATACGCAGTATTTT.

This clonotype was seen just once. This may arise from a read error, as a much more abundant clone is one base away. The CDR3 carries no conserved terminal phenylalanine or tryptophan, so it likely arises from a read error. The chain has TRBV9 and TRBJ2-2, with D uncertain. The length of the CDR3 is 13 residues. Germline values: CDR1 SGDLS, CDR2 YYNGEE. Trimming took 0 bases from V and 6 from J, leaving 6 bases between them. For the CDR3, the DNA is TGTGCCAGCAGCGTAGGTCACGCCGGGGAGCTGTTTTAT. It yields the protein CASSVGHAGELFY.

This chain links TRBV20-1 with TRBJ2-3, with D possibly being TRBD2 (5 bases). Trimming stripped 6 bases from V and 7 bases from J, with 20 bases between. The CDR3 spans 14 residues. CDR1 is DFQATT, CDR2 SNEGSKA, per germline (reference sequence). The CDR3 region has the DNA TGCAGTGCCCGCGAACGGGGTTTGAGAAATACGCAGTATTTT. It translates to CSARERGLRNTQYF.

CDR3 amino acids: CASSLEGLGSSDTQYF. The CDR3 coding sequence is TGTGCCAGCAGCTTGGAGGGACTGGGGTCTTCAGATACGCAGTATTTT. The chain couples TRBV5-8 to TRBJ2-3, with D maybe TRBD2 (6 bases). Trimming left V 0 bases short and J 4 bases short, with 15 bases between. The CDR3 contains 16 residues. Germline V gene lookup returns CDR1 SGHTS and CDR2 YDEGEE.

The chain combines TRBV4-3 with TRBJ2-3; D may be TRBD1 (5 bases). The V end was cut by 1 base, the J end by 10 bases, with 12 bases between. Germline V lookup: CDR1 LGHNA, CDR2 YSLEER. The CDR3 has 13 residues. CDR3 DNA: TGCGCCAGCAGCCAAGCATCAGGGTGGGCGCAGTATTTT. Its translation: CASSQASGWAQYF.

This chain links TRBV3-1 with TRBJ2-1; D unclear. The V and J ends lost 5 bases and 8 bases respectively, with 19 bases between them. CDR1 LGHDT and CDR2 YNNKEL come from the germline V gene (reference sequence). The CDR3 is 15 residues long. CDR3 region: CASSSESASGDEQFF. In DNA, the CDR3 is TGTGCCAGCAGCTCAGAGTCGGCGTCTGGGGATGAGCAGTTCTTC.